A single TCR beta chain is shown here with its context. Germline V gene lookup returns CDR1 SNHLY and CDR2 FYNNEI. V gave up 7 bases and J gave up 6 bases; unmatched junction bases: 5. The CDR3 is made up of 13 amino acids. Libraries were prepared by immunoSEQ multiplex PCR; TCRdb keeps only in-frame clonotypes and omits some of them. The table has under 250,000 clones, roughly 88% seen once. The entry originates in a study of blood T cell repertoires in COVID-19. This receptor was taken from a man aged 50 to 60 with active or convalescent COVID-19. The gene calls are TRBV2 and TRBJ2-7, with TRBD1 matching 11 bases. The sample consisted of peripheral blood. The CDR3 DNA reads TGTGCCAGCAAAGGGACAGGGGGGGGCGAGCAGTACTTC. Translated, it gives CASKGTGGGEQYF.